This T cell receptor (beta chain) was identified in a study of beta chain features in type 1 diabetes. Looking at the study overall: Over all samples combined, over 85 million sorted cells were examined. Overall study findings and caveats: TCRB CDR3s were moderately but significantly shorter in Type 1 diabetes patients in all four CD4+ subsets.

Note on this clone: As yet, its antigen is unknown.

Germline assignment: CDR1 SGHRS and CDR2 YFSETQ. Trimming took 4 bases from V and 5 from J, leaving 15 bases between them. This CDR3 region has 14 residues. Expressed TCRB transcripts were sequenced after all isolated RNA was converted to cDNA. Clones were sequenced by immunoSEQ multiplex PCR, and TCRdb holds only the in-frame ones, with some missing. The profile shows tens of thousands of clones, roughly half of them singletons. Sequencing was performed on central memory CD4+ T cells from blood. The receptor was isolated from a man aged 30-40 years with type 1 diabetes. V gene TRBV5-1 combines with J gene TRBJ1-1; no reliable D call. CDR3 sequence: CASSATPGETEAFF. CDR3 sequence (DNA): TGCGCCAGCAGCGCGACACCCGGGGAGACTGAAGCTTTCTTT.